This TCR beta chain was sequenced during a study of T-cell reconstitution after alpha-beta-depleted transplantation in children. Broader study findings: There were some patients whose high TCRbeta diversity at day 60 came from surviving recipient T cells and thymic progenitors. A year had passed since transplant, and T-cell counts and diversity by then came mostly from newly produced T cells. Reportedly, roughly two months post-transplant, alpha-beta T cells arose from several hundred expanded graft clones.

As concerns this clonotype: The antigen is not known.

Germline V gives CDR1 DFQATT, CDR2 SNEGSKA (reference sequence). Trimming removed 1 base from V and 2 bases from J, with 14 bases in between. This CDR3 has 15 residues. As it was prepared, the TCRbeta library received unique molecular identifiers. Using its own MiXCR run on the PCR reads, TCRdb lists one record per CDR3 protein. The data hold 200,000 to 300,000 distinct CDR3 sequences, with 20% to 30% observed a single time. The specimen comprised PBMCs, mostly from graft donor cells, sampled 360 days after TCRalphabeta/CD19-depleted stem cell transplant. This receptor was identified in a female patient aged 2-10 years who had a stem cell transplant for congenital amegakaryocytic thrombocytopenia, so the T cells may come from the graft donor. The chain has TRBV20-1 and TRBJ1-1, with D unresolved. CDR3 protein: CSARGSGRKNTEAFF. The CDR3 DNA sequence: TGCAGTGCTAGAGGTTCCGGCAGAAAAAACACTGAAGCTTTCTTT.